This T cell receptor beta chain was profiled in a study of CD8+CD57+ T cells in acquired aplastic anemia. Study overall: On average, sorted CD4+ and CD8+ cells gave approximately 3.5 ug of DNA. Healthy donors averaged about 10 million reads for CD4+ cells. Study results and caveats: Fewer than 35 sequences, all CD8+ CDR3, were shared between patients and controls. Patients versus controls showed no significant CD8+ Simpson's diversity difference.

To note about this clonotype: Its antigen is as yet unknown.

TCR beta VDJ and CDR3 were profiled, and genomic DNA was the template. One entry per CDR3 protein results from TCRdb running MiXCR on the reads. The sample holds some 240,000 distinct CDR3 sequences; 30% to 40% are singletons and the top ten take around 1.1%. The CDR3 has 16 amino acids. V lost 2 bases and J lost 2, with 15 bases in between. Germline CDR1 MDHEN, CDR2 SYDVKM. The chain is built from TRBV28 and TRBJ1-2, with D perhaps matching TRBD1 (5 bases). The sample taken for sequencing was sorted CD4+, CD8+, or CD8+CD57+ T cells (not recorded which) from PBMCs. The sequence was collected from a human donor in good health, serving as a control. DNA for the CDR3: TGTGCCAGCAGTTTAATCCTCGACAGAACAAACTATGGCTACACCTTC. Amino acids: CASSLILDRTNYGYTF.